The next 15 T cell receptor beta chains were all read from a single sample in a study of blood T cell repertoires in COVID-19. The assay was immunoSEQ multiplex PCR, and TCRdb's table has in-frame clones only and misses some. Among about 230,000 clones listed, 80% to 90% were seen once. Sequenced sample: peripheral blood. These receptors originate from a woman of 80 years or more with COVID-19, enrolled during active disease.

The CDR3 loop is CASSFNYRGTDTQYF. The DNA of the CDR3 is TGTGCCAGCAGCTTCAACTACAGGGGCACAGATACGCAGTATTTT. The chain uses TRBV5-6 and TRBJ2-3; a weak D match, TRBD1 (6 bases). This CDR3 has 15 amino acids. Germline V CDR1 and CDR2: SGHDT, YYEEEE. The ends were cut back, 2 bases at V and 1 base at J, with 11 bases in the middle. The whole variable domain, filled in from reference TRBV5-6 and TRBJ2-3, reads DAGVTQSPTHLIKTRGQQVTLRCSPKSGHDTVSWYQQALGQGPQFIFQYYEEEERQRGNFPDRFSGHQFPNYSSELNVNALLLGDSALYLCASSFNYRGTDTQYFGPGTRLTVL.

The V call is TRBV29-1, the J call TRBJ2-5, with TRBD2 matching over 8 bases. The ends lost 7 bases at V and 5 bases at J; junction bases unmatched: 3. The CDR3 runs 11 residues. CDR1 and CDR2 from the germline V gene are SQVTM and ANQGSEA. The CDR3 DNA follows: TGCAGCGGCGGGGGGCAGGAGACCCAGTACTTC. The encoded protein is CSGGGQETQYF.

The gene calls are TRBV2 and TRBJ1-2; 8 bases fit TRBD1. CDR1 is SNHLY, CDR2 FYNNEI, per germline. V was clipped by 2 bases and J by 6 bases; unmatched bases: 5. This CDR3 region has 14 residues. CDR3 DNA: TGTGCCAGCAGTGAACTCCGACAGGGGAATGGCTACACCTTC. It is translated as CASSELRQGNGYTF. Based on the CDR3 plus reference TRBV2 and TRBJ1-2, the full variable domain is EPEVTQTPSHQVTQMGQEVILRCVPISNHLYFYWYRQILGQKVEFLVSFYNNEISEKSEIFDDQFSVERPDGSNFTLKIRSTKLEDSAMYFCASSELRQGNGYTFGSGTRLTVV.

This chain connects TRBV7-9 to TRBJ1-1, with 7 bases aligning to TRBD1. Germline V gives CDR1 SEHNR, CDR2 FQNEAQ (reference sequence). This CDR3 comprises 12 residues. The V and J ends lost 7 bases and 4 bases, in that order; junction bases with no gene match: 3. The CDR3 nucleotides read TGTGCCAGCATCCGACAGGGCACTGAAGCTTTCTTT. Protein product: CASIRQGTEAFF. The full variable domain, with the rest looked up from reference TRBV7-9 and TRBJ1-1, is DTGVSQNPRHKITKRGQNVTFRCDPISEHNRLYWYRQTLGQGPEFLTYFQNEAQLEKSRLLSDRFSAERPKGSFSTLEIQRTEQGDSAMYLCASIRQGTEAFFGQGTRLTVV.

This clone came up many times. The CDR3 nucleotides are TGTGCCTGGAGTGTACTTCAACTACAATATAATTCACCCCTCCACTTT. Translated, it gives CAWSVLQLQYNSPLHF. This chain links TRBV30 with TRBJ1-6; D gene ambiguous. This CDR3 has 16 residues. The germline V and J ends were trimmed by 0 bases and 4 bases, with 13 bases remaining between them. Germline V gene data show CDR1 as GTSNPN and CDR2 as SVGIG (reference sequence).

A note on this clone: This CDR3 is also generated by other DNA sequences in the sample. This CDR3 is CASSEARGGNYGYTF. The CDR3 DNA follows: TGTGCCAGCAGTGAAGCGCGGGGAGGGAACTATGGCTACACCTTC. V gene TRBV6-1 combines with J gene TRBJ1-2; D remains ambiguous. The germline V and J ends were trimmed by 0 bases and 2 bases, with 10 bases remaining between them. The germline gives CDR1 MNHNS, CDR2 SASEGT. The CDR3 sequence is 15 residues long.

V is TRBV2 and J is TRBJ2-1; a possible D gene is TRBD2 (6 bases). The length of the CDR3 is 12 residues. CDR1 SNHLY and CDR2 FYNNEI come from the germline V gene. The V and J ends lost 5 bases and 8 bases respectively, with 10 bases between them. The CDR3 spells CASSSRGDEQFF. Here the CDR3 DNA reads TGTGCCAGCAGTTCTCGCGGGGATGAGCAGTTCTTC. Full variable domain (outside the CDR3, taken from reference TRBV2 and TRBJ2-1): EPEVTQTPSHQVTQMGQEVILRCVPISNHLYFYWYRQILGQKVEFLVSFYNNEISEKSEIFDDQFSVERPDGSNFTLKIRSTKLEDSAMYFCASSSRGDEQFFGPGTRLTVL.

The chain employs TRBV7-3 and TRBJ1-1, with TRBD1 matching 10 bases. The CDR3 extends over 14 amino acids. Germline CDR1 and CDR2: SGHTA and FQGTGA. V lost 6 bases and J lost 3; bases outside the gene matches: 4. The CDR3 region is CASRSGQGDTEAFF. The CDR3 bases are TGTGCCAGCAGATCCGGACAGGGGGACACTGAAGCTTTCTTT. Looking up the rest from reference TRBV7-3 and TRBJ1-1 gives the full variable domain: GAGVSQTPSNKVTEKGKYVELRCDPISGHTALYWYRQSLGQGPEFLIYFQGTGAADDSGLPNDRFFAVRPEGSVSTLKIQRTERGDSAVYLCASRSGQGDTEAFFGQGTRLTVV.

The rearrangement uses TRBV6-5 and TRBJ1-2; 7 bases are shared with TRBD1. Per the germline V gene, CDR1 is MNHEY and CDR2 is SVGAGI. V dropped 6 bases and J dropped 8; count of bases not matched to a gene: 12. This CDR3 has 14 residues. CDR3 in DNA: TGTGCCAGCAGCTTACGGCCGGGACAGAGCGGCTACACCTTC. It is translated as CASSLRPGQSGYTF.

The chain has TRBV6-5 and TRBJ2-5, with TRBD1 matching 7 bases. The CDR3 loop spans 14 amino acids. Germline V gene data show CDR1 as MNHEY and CDR2 as SVGAGI. J was trimmed by 4 bases and V by 0 bases; bases with no gene match: 2. As DNA, the CDR3 is TGTGCCAGCAGTTACTCGACAGGGACAGAGACCCAGTACTTC. It codes for CASSYSTGTETQYF.

The chain combines TRBV7-3 with TRBJ2-3, with 10 bases matching TRBD2. Germline-derived CDR1 and CDR2 are SGHTA and FQGTGA. The CDR3 is 18 amino acids. V dropped 5 bases and J dropped 4; count of bases not matched to a gene: 15. The CDR3 sequence: CASSPGGVAGGSADTQYF. The CDR3 nucleotides read TGTGCCAGCAGCCCTGGGGGGGTAGCGGGAGGTTCCGCAGATACGCAGTATTTT.

This rearrangement joins TRBV3-1 (or the pseudogene TRBV3-2) to TRBJ2-5; no clear D gene. The CDR3 is made up of 11 amino acids. CDR1 and CDR2 from the germline V gene are LGHDT and YNNKEL (reference sequence). V was trimmed by 7 bases and J by 4 bases, leaving 7 bases between them. CDR3 nucleotide sequence: TGTGCCAGCACTCACGGAGAGACCCAGTACTTC. Its protein product is CASTHGETQYF.

The gene calls are TRBV18 and TRBJ1-1, with D maybe TRBD1 (5 bases). CDR1 and CDR2 (germline): KGHSH, LQKENI. V dropped 0 bases and J dropped 0 bases, with 11 bases sitting between them. The CDR3 runs to 16 residues. This chain's CDR3 is CASSPPWGLLNTEAFF. CDR3 DNA: TGTGCCAGCTCACCACCGTGGGGACTGCTGAACACTGAAGCTTTCTTT.

The chain joins TRBV14 to TRBJ1-3; a weak D match, TRBD1 (5 bases). The length of the CDR3 is 15 residues. Germline assignment: CDR1 SGHDN and CDR2 FVKESK. The V end was cut by 6 bases, the J end by 0 bases, with 12 bases between. The CDR3 loop reads CASSPGILSGNTIYF. The CDR3, as DNA: TGTGCCAGCAGTCCAGGGATCCTCTCTGGAAACACCATATATTTT. Using reference TRBV14 and TRBJ1-3 for the parts outside the CDR3, the full variable domain is EAGVTQFPSHSVIEKGQTVTLRCDPISGHDNLYWYRRVMGKEIKFLLHFVKESKQDESGMPNNRFLAERTGGTYSTLKVQPAELEDSGVYFCASSPGILSGNTIYFGEGSWLTVV.

The chain carries TRBV4-1 and TRBJ1-1, with a weak D call TRBD1 (5 bases). Germline loops: CDR1 MGHRA, CDR2 YSYEKL. The CDR3 extends over 15 amino acids. Trimming took 0 bases from V and 1 from J, leaving 9 bases between them. The CDR3 coding sequence is TGCGCCAGCAGCCAAGATCCCGGGGGGAACACTGAAGCTTTCTTT. Translated: CASSQDPGGNTEAFF.